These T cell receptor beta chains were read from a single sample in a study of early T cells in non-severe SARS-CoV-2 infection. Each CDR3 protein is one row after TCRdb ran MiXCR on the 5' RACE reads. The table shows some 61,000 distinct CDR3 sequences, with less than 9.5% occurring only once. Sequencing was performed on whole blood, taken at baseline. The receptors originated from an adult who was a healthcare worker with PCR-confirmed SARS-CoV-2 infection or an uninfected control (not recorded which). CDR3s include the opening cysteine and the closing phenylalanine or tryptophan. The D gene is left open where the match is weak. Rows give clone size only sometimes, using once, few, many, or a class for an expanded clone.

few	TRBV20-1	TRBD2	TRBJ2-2	TGCAGTGCTAGACCCCTTATGGCGGTAGCGGGAGGTGTATACACCGGGGAGCTGTTTTTT	CSARPLMAVAGGVYTGELFF
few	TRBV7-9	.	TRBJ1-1	TGTGCCAGCAGCTTACCGGTGAACACTGAAGCTTTCTTT	CASSLPVNTEAFF
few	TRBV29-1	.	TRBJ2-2	TGCAGCGTTGAAGAGGGAGCGGAAATCACCGGGGAGCTGTTTTTT	CSVEEGAEITGELFF
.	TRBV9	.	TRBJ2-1	TGTGCCAGCAGCGTGGGACAAGGGCTCTACAATGAGCAGTTCTTC	CASSVGQGLYNEQFF
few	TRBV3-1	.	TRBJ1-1	TGTGCCAGCAGCCGTGACAGGAGCTATGAAGCTTTCTTT	CASSRDRSYEAFF
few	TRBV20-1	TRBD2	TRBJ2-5	TGCAGTGCTAAGAGGCCGACTAGCGGTGAAGAGACCCAGTACTTC	CSAKRPTSGEETQYF
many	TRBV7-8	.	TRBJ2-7	TGTGCCAGCAGCTTTTACGGGAGCTCCTACGAGCAGTACTTC	CASSFYGSSYEQYF
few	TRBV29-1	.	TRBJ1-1	TGCAGCGTTGAAGAGGTACAGGGAAGGACTGAAGCTTTCTTT	CSVEEVQGRTEAFF
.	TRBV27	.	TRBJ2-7	TGTGCCAGCAGGAGACAGGAATTTTACGAGCAGTACTTC	CASRRQEFYEQYF
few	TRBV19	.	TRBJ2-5	TGTGCCAGTAGTAGGCTAGAAGGGACCCAGTACTTC	CASSRLEGTQYF
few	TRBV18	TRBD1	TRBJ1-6	TGTGCCAGCTCAAGTCAGGGGGATAATTCACCCCTCCACTTT	CASSSQGDNSPLHF
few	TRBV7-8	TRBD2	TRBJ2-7	TGTGCCAGCAGCACTAGCGGGAGCCCGAACGAGCAGTACTTC	CASSTSGSPNEQYF
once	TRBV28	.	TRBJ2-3	TGTGCCAGCAGTTTCTGGACTGGGGCAGATACGCAGTATTTT	CASSFWTGADTQYF
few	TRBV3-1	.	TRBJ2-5	TGTGCCAGCAGCCAAGGAGGCTGGAGACAAGAGACCCAGTACTTC	CASSQGGWRQETQYF
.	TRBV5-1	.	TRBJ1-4	TGCGCCAGCACCGAGGGGCCTAATGAAAAACTGTTTTTT	CASTEGPNEKLFF
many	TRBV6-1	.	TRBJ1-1	TGTGCCAGCAGTTTTAGGCAGACCAACACTGAAGCTTTCTTT	CASSFRQTNTEAFF
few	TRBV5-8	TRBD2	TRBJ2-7	TGTGCCAGCAGAAGCCTTAGCGGGGTAAGATACGAGCAGTACTTC	CASRSLSGVRYEQYF
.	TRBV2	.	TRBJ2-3	TGTGCCAGCAGACGTTTGGTGAGCACAGATACGCAGTATTTT	CASRRLVSTDTQYF
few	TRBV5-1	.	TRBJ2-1	TGCGCCAGCAGCGCCAGTTACAATGAGCAGTTCTTC	CASSASYNEQFF
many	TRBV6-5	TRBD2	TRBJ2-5	TGTGCCAGCAACGGCGCGGGGGGGCATAAGACCCAGTACTTC	CASNGAGGHKTQYF
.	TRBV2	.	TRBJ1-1	TGTGCCAGCAGTGAAGCCGGGGGCCCCAAGATGAACACTGAAGCTTTCTTT	CASSEAGGPKMNTEAFF
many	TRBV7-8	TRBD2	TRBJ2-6	TGTGCCAGCAGCCTGACGGGACTAGCGTCTGGGGCCAACGTCCTGACTTTC	CASSLTGLASGANVLTF